One sample yielded the 3 T cell receptor beta chains listed below, sequenced in a study of identical twins. MiXCR was run by TCRdb on the 5' RACE reads, yielding one entry per CDR3 protein. This table holds roughly 770,000 distinct CDR3 sequences, roughly 18% found once. These data were also filed under a second study, of T cells expressing NK-cell markers.

The sample consisted of PBMCs. These receptors were taken from a woman younger than 35 in good health.

V and J are TRBV12-3 or TRBV12-4 and TRBJ2-7; D not resolved. Trimming removed 6 bases at V and 0 bases at J, with 15 bases between. The CDR3 extends over 15 amino acids. CDR3 protein: CASSDGPSSSYEQYF. The CDR3 DNA sequence: TGTGCCAGCAGCGATGGGCCGTCTAGCTCCTACGAGCAGTACTTC.

V is TRBV7-9 and J is TRBJ2-1; D is undetermined. The CDR3 contains 14 residues. Germline V gene lookup returns CDR1 SEHNR and CDR2 FQNEAQ (reference sequence). With 3 bases removed from V and 2 bases from J, the gap between germline ends came to 8 bases. CDR3 bases: TGTGCCAGCAGCTTTAACGGTACCTACAATGAGCAGTTCTTC. Amino acids: CASSFNGTYNEQFF.

The gene calls are TRBV20-1 and TRBJ1-6; a possible D gene is TRBD1 (6 bases). This CDR3 has 17 amino acids. The V end lost 0 bases, the J end lost 2 bases, and 14 bases lay between the germline ends. Germline V CDR1 and CDR2: DFQATT, SNEGSKA (reference sequence). The CDR3: CSARDRGGGTYNSPLHF. The CDR3 DNA reads TGCAGTGCTAGAGATCGGGGAGGGGGAACCTATAATTCACCCCTCCACTTT.